These 27 T cell receptor beta chains originate from one sample sequenced in a study of CD8+CD57+ T cells in acquired aplastic anemia. Investigators profiled TCR beta VDJ and CDR3 from genomic DNA template. One entry per CDR3 protein, called by TCRdb with MiXCR from the reads. This sample has 150,000 to 200,000 distinct CDR3 sequences, with 70% to 80% found just once. Sequenced patients had shown CD8+CD57+ cell expansion by flow cytometry. The sample comprised sorted CD4+, CD8+, or CD8+CD57+ T cells (not recorded which) from PBMCs. The source is a human donor with aplastic anemia.

This clonotype was observed a handful of times. J is TRBJ1-1 and V is TRBV24-1, with D tentatively TRBD1 (5 bases). With 7 bases removed from V and 7 bases from J, the gap between germline ends came to 15 bases. CDR1 KGHDR and CDR2 SFDVKD come from the germline V gene. This CDR3 contains 13 residues. The DNA of the CDR3 is TGTGCCACCAGGGCACCTCTAGGGGATGAAGCTTTCTTT. This sequence encodes CATRAPLGDEAFF.

In this sample, this clonotype turned up once. The chain has TRBV6-5 and TRBJ1-4, with a possible D match to TRBD1 (5 bases). This CDR3 region has 14 residues. Trimming cost V 8 bases and J 7 bases, with 17 bases left between them. The germline CDR1 and CDR2 sequences are MNHEY and SVGAGI. DNA of the CDR3: TGTGCCAGCCGTGCGCGGGGAAGGGGTGAAAAACTGTTTTTT. It yields the protein CASRARGRGEKLFF.

The CDR3 coding sequence is TGCAGTGCTAGAACACCGGGCCCCAGAGACTACAATGAGCAGTTCTTC. It yields the protein CSARTPGPRDYNEQFF. The chain carries TRBV20-1 and TRBJ2-1; D is ambiguous. This CDR3 comprises 16 residues. The V gene's germline CDR1 is DFQATT and CDR2 SNEGSKA (reference sequence). The V end lost 2 bases, the J end lost 3 bases, and 17 bases lay between the germline ends.

The chain is built from TRBV24-1 and TRBJ2-3; D may be TRBD1 or TRBD2 (6 bases each). Per the germline V gene, CDR1 is KGHDR and CDR2 is SFDVKD. The CDR3 length is 17 residues. Trimming took off 1 base at V and 2 bases at J, with 15 bases between the two ends. The chain's CDR3 is CATSDFNRGPTTDTQYF. CDR3 DNA: TGTGCCACCAGTGATTTTAATCGGGGGCCCACCACAGATACGCAGTATTTT.

This clonotype was detected once. A read error may account for a junction end that differs from germline. The chain couples TRBV15 to TRBJ1-1, with D maybe TRBD1 (6 bases). CDR1 and CDR2 (germline): LNHNV, YYDKDF (reference sequence). The CDR3 covers 13 residues. The DNA for the CDR3 is TGTGCCACCAGCACTGTGACAGGTCCTGAGGCTTTCTTT. Encoded protein: CATSTVTGPEAFF.

The chain has TRBV7-3 and TRBJ2-3; TRBD2 matches at 12 bases. Unmatched junction bases numbered 5, after V lost 2 bases and J lost 2 bases. Germline lookup yields CDR1 SGHTA and CDR2 FQGTGA. The CDR3 totals 17 residues. This CDR3 reads CASSLSGLAGFTDTQYF. The CDR3 DNA reads as TGTGCCAGCAGCTTATCCGGACTAGCGGGGTTCACAGATACGCAGTATTTT.

The V and J genes are TRBV6-5 and TRBJ2-3; 7 nucleotides align to TRBD2. CDR3 length: 14 residues. With 5 bases clipped from V and 6 bases from J, the junction kept 8 bases outside the gene matches. Germline CDR1 is MNHEY and CDR2 is SVGAGI. CDR3 residues: CASSTGLIGDTQYF. The CDR3 bases are TGTGCCAGCAGTACGGGACTAATCGGGGATACGCAGTATTTT.

This chain connects TRBV20-1 to TRBJ2-1; D not certain. The CDR3 sequence is 13 residues long. Germline V gives CDR1 DFQATT, CDR2 SNEGSKA (reference sequence). V lost 4 bases to trimming and J lost 0 bases, with 7 bases between them. CDR3 DNA sequence: TGCAGTGCTAACTACCGCTCCTACAATGAGCAGTTCTTC. Translated: CSANYRSYNEQFF.

This rearrangement joins TRBV6-1 to TRBJ2-7, with unresolved D. This CDR3 comprises 14 residues. Germline V CDR1 and CDR2: MNHNS, SASEGT. Deletions cut 2 bases from V and 0 bases from J, with 8 bases between. The CDR3 protein is CASSETRSSYEQYF. In nucleotides, the CDR3 is TGTGCCAGCAGTGAAACCCGTTCCTCCTACGAGCAGTACTTC.

The chain links TRBV6-4 to TRBJ2-1; 11 bases are shared with TRBD2. The CDR3 runs 16 residues. CDR1 and CDR2 from the germline V gene are MRHNA and SNTAGT. The V gene end was trimmed by 0 bases and the J gene end by 4 bases; junction bases not matched to a gene: 2. The CDR3: CASSDSRLAGYNEQFF. The CDR3 DNA reads as TGTGCCAGCAGTGACTCGAGACTAGCGGGGTACAATGAGCAGTTCTTC.

In its sample, this clonotype was seen a few times. The chain uses TRBV14 and TRBJ2-7; D possibly corresponds to TRBD2 (7 bases). The CDR3 consists of 12 residues. The germline V gene has CDR1 SGHDN and CDR2 FVKESK. Between the trimmed V and J ends, which lost 5 bases and 6 bases, there was a span of 11 bases. CDR3 protein: CASSRGRVEQYF. The CDR3 DNA reads as TGTGCCAGCAGCAGGGGGAGGGTCGAGCAGTACTTC.

The V and J genes are TRBV7-6 and TRBJ2-7; D is ambiguous. The germline V gene encodes CDR1 SGHVS and CDR2 FNYEAQ. Trimming cost V 1 base and J 4 bases, with 8 bases left between them. CDR3 length equals 13 residues. The CDR3 nucleotides read TGTGCCAGCAGCTTAGGTAATAGGTACGAGCAGTACTTC. This gives the protein CASSLGNRYEQYF.

The V gene is TRBV3-2, the J gene TRBJ2-3. TRBV3-2 is listed as a pseudogene. The CDR3 loop spans 12 amino acids. CDR3 sequence reads: CASSLTSDTQYF. CDR3 sequence (DNA): TGTGCCAGCAGCCTGACTTCAGATACGCAGTATTTT.

The chain links TRBV20-1 to TRBJ2-1, with no clear D. Trimming stripped 4 bases from V and 3 bases from J, with 10 bases between. Germline V gene data show CDR1 as DFQATT and CDR2 as SNEGSKA (reference sequence). This CDR3 region has 13 residues. CDR3 sequence (DNA): TGCAGTGCTAACCCAGCTAACTACAATGAGCAGTTCTTC. Translated: CSANPANYNEQFF.

The rearrangement joins TRBV11-1 to TRBJ2-3, with 8 bases that match TRBD2. J gave up 6 bases and V 5 bases, and 4 bases lay outside the gene matches. Germline CDR1 is SGHAT and CDR2 is FQDESV (reference sequence). The CDR3 consists of 13 residues. This CDR3 reads CASSARGDDTQYF. The CDR3 DNA sequence: TGTGCCAGCAGCGCGCGGGGGGATGATACGCAGTATTTT.

The chain links TRBV15 to TRBJ2-7; the D gene could be TRBD1 or TRBD2 (6 bases each). The CDR3 is 15 residues long. Trimming left V 1 base short and J 0 bases short, with 10 bases between. Germline values: CDR1 LNHNV, CDR2 YYDKDF (reference sequence). The CDR3 DNA reads as TGTGCCACCAGCAGAGGAGGGGGGCTCTCCTACGAGCAGTACTTC. It codes for CATSRGGGLSYEQYF.

This sequence joins TRBV7-3 and TRBJ1-6; D may be TRBD1 (5 bases). The V gene's germline CDR1 is SGHTA and CDR2 FQGTGA. Trimming removed 5 bases from V and 7 bases from J, with 12 bases in between. This CDR3 has 14 amino acids. CDR3 residues: CASSAGPGNSPLHF. Here the CDR3 DNA reads TGTGCCAGCAGCGCGGGACCCGGCAATTCACCCCTCCACTTT.

The chain is built from TRBV4-1 and TRBJ2-7, with D uncertain. V lost 0 bases to trimming and J lost 2 bases, with 8 bases between them. From germline, CDR1 is MGHRA and CDR2 YSYEKL. CDR3 length: 14 amino acids. DNA for the CDR3: TGCGCCAGCAGCCAAGAGGGCACGACCTACGAGCAGTACTTC. Its protein product is CASSQEGTTYEQYF.

CDR3 bases: TGTGCCACCTCATATGGCACCGGGGAGCTGTTTTTT. This codes for CATSYGTGELFF. J is TRBJ2-2 and V is TRBV10-3; D unresolved. The CDR3 sequence is 12 residues long. Germline V CDR1 and CDR2: ENHRY, SYGVKD. The germline V and J ends were trimmed by 10 bases and 4 bases, with 10 bases remaining between them.

This chain joins TRBV12-3 or TRBV12-4 and TRBJ1-5; tentative D call: TRBD1 (6 bases). The V gene lost 6 bases and the J gene lost 4 bases, with 13 bases spanning the gap. CDR3 length equals 14 residues. CDR3 bases: TGTGCCAGCAGCGAACAGGGAACAAATCAGCCCCAGCATTTT. Translation: CASSEQGTNQPQHF.

This chain links TRBV12-3 or TRBV12-4 with TRBJ2-5, with D unresolved. The CDR3 has 13 amino acids. The CDR3 DNA sequence: TGTGCTAGTGGTTCCACGGACCAAGAGACCCAGTACTTC. It yields the protein CASGSTDQETQYF.

The chain links TRBV2 to TRBJ1-2; TRBD1 matches 10 bases. Unmatched junction bases numbered 11, after V lost 3 bases and J lost 7 bases. Per the germline V gene, CDR1 is SNHLY and CDR2 is FYNNEI. The CDR3 has 16 residues. The CDR3 DNA reads as TGTGCCAGCAGTGACGTGAGTGGGACAGGGGCGATTGGCTACACCTTC. Translating it yields CASSDVSGTGAIGYTF.

The genes are TRBV20-1 and TRBJ1-2, with D possibly being TRBD1 (5 bases). The CDR3 spans 15 residues. V lost 2 bases and J lost 3, with 16 bases in between. Looked up from germline, CDR1 is DFQATT and CDR2 is SNEGSKA (reference sequence). CDR3 sequence: CSARPAEGPDYGYTF. The DNA of the CDR3 is TGCAGTGCTAGACCCGCGGAGGGACCGGACTATGGCTACACCTTC.

This chain links TRBV19 with TRBJ2-3, with TRBD1 matching 11 bases. This CDR3 contains 16 residues. The J segment lost 5 bases and the V segment lost 3 bases, leaving 7 bases of the junction unmatched. Germline CDR1 LNHDA, CDR2 SQIVND (reference sequence). CDR3 sequence reads: CASSISGQGAGDTQYF. As DNA, the CDR3 is TGTGCCAGTAGTATCTCAGGACAGGGGGCAGGAGATACGCAGTATTTT.

The CDR3 nucleotides read TGTGCCATCAGTGAGAGGGGTAATTCACCCCTCCACTTT. Amino acids: CAISERGNSPLHF. The chain recombines TRBV10-3 with TRBJ1-6; perhaps TRBD1 as D (5 bases). This CDR3 has 13 amino acids. V was cut by 2 bases and J by 6 bases, with 5 bases left in between. CDR1 is ENHRY and CDR2 is SYGVKD in the germline V gene.

This clonotype has just a few counts. The J gene is TRBJ2-7, the V gene TRBV7-9, with 7 nucleotides matching TRBD1. Germline V gene sequence: CDR1 SEHNR, CDR2 FQNEAQ (reference sequence). This CDR3 is 13 amino acids long. J lost 2 bases, V lost 5 bases, and 3 bases had no gene match. The CDR3 DNA reads as TGTGCCAGCAGCCGGGACAGTACCTACGAGCAGTACTTC. Its translation is CASSRDSTYEQYF.

The chain recombines TRBV11-2 with TRBJ1-6, with a tentative D call TRBD1 (6 bases). Germline V lookup: CDR1 SGHAT, CDR2 FQNNGV. Trimming stripped 3 bases from V and 10 bases from J, with 28 bases between. This CDR3 is 19 amino acids long. In DNA form, the CDR3 reads TGTGCCAGCAGCTTGGCTAGACTAGGGGGGAGGCCCTTTTTGTCACCCCTCCACTTT. Protein sequence: CASSLARLGGRPFLSPLHF.